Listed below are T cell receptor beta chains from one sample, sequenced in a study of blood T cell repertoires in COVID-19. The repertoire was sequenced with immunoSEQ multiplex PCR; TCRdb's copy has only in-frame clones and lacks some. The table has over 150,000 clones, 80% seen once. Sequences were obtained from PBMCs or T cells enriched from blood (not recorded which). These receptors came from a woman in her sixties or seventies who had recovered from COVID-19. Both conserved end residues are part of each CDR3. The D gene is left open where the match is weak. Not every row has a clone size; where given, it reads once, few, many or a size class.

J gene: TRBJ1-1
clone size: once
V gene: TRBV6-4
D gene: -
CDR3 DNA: TGTGCCAGCAACCCCTATGGGGGGGGGAGGATGAACACTGAAGCTTTCTTT
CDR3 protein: CASNPYGGGRMNTEAFF

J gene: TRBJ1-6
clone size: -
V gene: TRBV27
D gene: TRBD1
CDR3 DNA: TGTGCCAGCCGGCGGGACAGGGATTCACCCCTCCACTTT
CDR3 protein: CASRRDRDSPLHF

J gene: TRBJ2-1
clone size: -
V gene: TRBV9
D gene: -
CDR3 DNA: TGTGCCAGCAGCGGGGCAAGGGAGCAGTTCTTC
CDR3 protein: CASSGAREQFF

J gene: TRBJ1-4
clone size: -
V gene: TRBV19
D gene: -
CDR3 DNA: TGTGCCGGCACACTGGGGCAGTTTAATGAAAAGCTGTTTTTT
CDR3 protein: CAGTLGQFNEKLFF

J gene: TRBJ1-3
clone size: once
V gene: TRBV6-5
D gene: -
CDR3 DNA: TGTGCCAGCAGGAAACAGGGTTCTGGAAACACCATATATTTT
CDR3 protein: CASRKQGSGNTIYF

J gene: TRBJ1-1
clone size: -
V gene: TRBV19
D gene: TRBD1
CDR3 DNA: TGTGCCAGTACCCTAGTGGGACAGGCTGAAGCTTTCTTT
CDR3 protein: CASTLVGQAEAFF

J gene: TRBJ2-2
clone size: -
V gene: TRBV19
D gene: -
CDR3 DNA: TGTGCCAGTAGTATACCGGACACTTCGAACACCGGGGAGCTGTTTTTT
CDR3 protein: CASSIPDTSNTGELFF

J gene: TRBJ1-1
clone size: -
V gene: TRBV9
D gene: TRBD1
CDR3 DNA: TGTGCCAGCAGCGCTGGACAGGGGCCGAGCGTCACTGAAGCTTTCTTT
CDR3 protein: CASSAGQGPSVTEAFF

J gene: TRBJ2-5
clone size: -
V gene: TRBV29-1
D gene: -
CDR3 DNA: TGCAGCTTCAAGGGAGGCTGGGCTAAGAGAGAGACCCAGTACTTC
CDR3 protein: CSFKGGWAKRETQYF

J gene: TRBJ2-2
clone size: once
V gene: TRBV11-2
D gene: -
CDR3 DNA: TGTGCCAGCAGCTTGTCGGGGAACACCGGGGAGCTGTTTTTT
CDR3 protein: CASSLSGNTGELFF

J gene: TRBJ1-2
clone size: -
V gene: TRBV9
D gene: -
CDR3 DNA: TGTGCCAGCAGCGAGGGAGCGTCCCATGGCTACACCTTC
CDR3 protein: CASSEGASHGYTF

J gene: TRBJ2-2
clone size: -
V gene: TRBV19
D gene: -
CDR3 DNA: TGTGCCAGTAGTATGGGACTGCTTTCCGGGGAGCTGTTTTTT
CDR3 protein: CASSMGLLSGELFF

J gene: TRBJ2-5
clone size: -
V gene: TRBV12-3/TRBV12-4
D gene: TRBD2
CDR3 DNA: TGTGCCAGCAGTGGACTAGAGTGGGAGACCCAGTACTTC
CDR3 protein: CASSGLEWETQYF

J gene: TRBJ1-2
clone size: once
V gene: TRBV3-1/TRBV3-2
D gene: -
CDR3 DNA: TGTGCCAGCAGCCAAGTAACAGGGTCATACACCTTC
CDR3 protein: CASSQVTGSYTF

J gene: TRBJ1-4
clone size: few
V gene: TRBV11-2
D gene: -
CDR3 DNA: TGTGCCAGCAGCTCCGGGACAAGAGGAAGCGAAAAACTGTTTTTT
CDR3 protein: CASSSGTRGSEKLFF

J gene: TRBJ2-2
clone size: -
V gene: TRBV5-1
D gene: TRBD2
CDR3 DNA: TGCGCCAGCAGCTTCCTAGCGGGGACGAACACCGGGGAGCTGTTTTTT
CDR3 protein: CASSFLAGTNTGELFF

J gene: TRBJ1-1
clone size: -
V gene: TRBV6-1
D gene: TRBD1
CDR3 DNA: TGTGCCAGCAGTGAAGCCACAGGGGGCGCGAAAGCTTTCTTT
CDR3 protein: CASSEATGGAKAFF

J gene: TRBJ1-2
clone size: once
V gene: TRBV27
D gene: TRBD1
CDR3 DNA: TGTGCCAGCAGTTACAGGGACAGGGGTAGCTATGGCTACACCTTC
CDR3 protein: CASSYRDRGSYGYTF

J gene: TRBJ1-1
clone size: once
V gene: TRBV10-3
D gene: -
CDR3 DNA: TGTGCCATCAGTGAGTCGGGGAGTGAAGCTTTCTTT
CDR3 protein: CAISESGSEAFF

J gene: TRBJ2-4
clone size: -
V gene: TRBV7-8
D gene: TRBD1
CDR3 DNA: TGTGCCAGCAGCGGCCGACAGGGGGACATTCAGTACTTC
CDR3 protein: CASSGRQGDIQYF

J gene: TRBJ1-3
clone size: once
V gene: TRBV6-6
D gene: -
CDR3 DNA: TGTGCCAGCAGTCTGGACAGAAACGGAAACACCATATATTTT
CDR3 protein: CASSLDRNGNTIYF

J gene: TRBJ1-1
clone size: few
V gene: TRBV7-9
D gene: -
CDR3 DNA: TGTGCCAGCAGCTTCAGGGGGAACACTGAAGCTTTCTTT
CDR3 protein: CASSFRGNTEAFF

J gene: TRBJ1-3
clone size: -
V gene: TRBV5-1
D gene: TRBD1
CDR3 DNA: TGCGCCAGCAGCTCAGCGACAGGGATGGGATACACCATATATTTT
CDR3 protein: CASSSATGMGYTIYF

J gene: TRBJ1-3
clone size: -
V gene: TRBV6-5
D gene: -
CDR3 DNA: TGTGCCAGCAGTTACCCTATCAGGGAATCCGGAAACACCATATATTTT
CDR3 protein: CASSYPIRESGNTIYF

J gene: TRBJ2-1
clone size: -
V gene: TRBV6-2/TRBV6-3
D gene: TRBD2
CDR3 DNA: TGTGCCAGCAGTTACGTACTAGCGGGGACCAATGAGCAGTTCTTC
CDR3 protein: CASSYVLAGTNEQFF

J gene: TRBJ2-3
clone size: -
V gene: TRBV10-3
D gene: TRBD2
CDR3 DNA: TGTGCCACCGCAGAGCGGGGGGGGCCCGCGGATACGCAGTATTTT
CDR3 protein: CATAERGGPADTQYF

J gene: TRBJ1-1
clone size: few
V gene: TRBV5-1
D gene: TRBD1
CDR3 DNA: TGCGCCAGCCATCAGGGGACAGGGGGCACTGAAGCTTTCTTT
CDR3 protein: CASHQGTGGTEAFF

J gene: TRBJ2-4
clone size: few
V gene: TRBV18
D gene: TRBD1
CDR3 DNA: TGTGCCAGCTCAATGAGGACAGGGAATAGGAACATTCAGTACTTC
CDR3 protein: CASSMRTGNRNIQYF

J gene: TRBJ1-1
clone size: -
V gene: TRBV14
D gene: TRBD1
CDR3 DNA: TGTGCCAGCAGCCATGGGACAGGGAGAGCTTTCTTT
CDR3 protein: CASSHGTGRAFF

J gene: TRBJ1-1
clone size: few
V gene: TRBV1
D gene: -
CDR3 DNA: TGCACCAGCAGCCACAGCGTCCCAACTGAAGCTTTCTTT
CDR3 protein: CTSSHSVPTEAFF